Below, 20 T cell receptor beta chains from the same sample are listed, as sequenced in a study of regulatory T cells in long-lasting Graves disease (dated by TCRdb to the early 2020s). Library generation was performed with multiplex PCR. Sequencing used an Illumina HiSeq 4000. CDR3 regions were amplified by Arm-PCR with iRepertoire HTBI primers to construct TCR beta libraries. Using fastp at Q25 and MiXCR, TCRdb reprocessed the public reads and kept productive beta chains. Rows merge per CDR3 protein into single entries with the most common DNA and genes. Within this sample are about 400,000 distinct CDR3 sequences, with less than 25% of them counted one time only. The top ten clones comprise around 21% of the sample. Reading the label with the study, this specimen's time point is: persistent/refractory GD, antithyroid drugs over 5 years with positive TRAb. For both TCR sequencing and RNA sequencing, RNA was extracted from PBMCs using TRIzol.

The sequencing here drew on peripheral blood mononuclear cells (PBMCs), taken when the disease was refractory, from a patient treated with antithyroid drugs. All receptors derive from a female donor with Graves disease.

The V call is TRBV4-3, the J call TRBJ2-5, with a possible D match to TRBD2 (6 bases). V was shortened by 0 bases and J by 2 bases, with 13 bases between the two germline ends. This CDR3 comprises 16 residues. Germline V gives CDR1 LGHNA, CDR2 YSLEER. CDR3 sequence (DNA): TGCGCCAGCAGCCAAGATCTTAGGGGAGGACAAGAGACCCAGTACTTC. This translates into CASSQDLRGGQETQYF.

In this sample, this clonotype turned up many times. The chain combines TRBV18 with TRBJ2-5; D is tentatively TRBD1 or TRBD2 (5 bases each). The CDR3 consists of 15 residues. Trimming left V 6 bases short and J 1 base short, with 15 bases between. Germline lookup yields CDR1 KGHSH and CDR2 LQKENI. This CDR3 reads CASSPGTDLQETQYF. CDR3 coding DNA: TGTGCCAGCTCTCCCGGGACCGACCTCCAAGAGACCCAGTACTTC.

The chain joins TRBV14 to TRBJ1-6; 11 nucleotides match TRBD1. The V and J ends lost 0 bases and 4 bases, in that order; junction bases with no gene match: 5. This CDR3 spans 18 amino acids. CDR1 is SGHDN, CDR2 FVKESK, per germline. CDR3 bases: TGTGCCAGCAGCCAAGAGGACAGGGGGCGTGGGTATAATTCACCCCTCCACTTT. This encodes CASSQEDRGRGYNSPLHF.

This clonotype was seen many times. DNA of the CDR3: TGTGCCTGGAGTGTACGGCAGAGGGGGCAGGACTATGGCTACACCTTC. It translates to CAWSVRQRGQDYGYTF. The chain carries TRBV30 and TRBJ1-2; 7 nucleotides match TRBD1. CDR3 length equals 16 residues. V dropped 0 bases and J dropped 3; count of bases not matched to a gene: 10. The germline V gene encodes CDR1 GTSNPN and CDR2 SVGIG (reference sequence).

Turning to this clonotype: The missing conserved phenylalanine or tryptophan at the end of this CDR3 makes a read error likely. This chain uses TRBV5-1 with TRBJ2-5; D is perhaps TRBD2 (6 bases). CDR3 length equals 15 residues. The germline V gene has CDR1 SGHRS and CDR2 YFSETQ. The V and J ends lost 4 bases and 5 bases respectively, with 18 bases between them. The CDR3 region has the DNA TGCGCCAGCAGCCAAGGGGCGGGGTTTGGGGAGACCCAGTACTCC. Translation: CASSQGAGFGETQYS.

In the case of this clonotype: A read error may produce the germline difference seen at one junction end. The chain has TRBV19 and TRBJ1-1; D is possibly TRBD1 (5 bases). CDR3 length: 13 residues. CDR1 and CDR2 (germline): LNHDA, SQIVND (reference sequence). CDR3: CASSIGGQTEVFF. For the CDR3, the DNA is TGTGCCAGTAGTATAGGGGGCCAGACTGAAGTTTTCTTT. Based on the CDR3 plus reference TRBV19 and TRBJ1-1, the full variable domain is DGGITQSPKYLFRKEGQNVTLSCEQNLNHDAMYWYRQDPGQGLRLIYYSQIVNDFQKGDIAEGYSVSREKKESFPLTVTSAQKNPTAFYLCASSIGGQTEVFFGQGTRLTVV.

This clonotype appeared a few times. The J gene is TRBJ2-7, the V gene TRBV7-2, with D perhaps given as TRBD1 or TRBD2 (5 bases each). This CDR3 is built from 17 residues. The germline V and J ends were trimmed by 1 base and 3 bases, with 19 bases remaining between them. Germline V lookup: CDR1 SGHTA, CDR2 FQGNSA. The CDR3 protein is CASSLGGLVVSRYEQYF. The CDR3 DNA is TGTGCCAGCAGCTTAGGGGGGTTGGTTGTTTCTCGCTACGAGCAGTACTTC. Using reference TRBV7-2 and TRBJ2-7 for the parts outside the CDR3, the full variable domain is GAGVSQSPSNKVTEKGKDVELRCDPISGHTALYWYRQSLGQGLEFLIYFQGNSAPDKSGLPSDRFSAERTGGSVSTLTIQRTQQEDSAVYLCASSLGGLVVSRYEQYFGPGTRLTVT.

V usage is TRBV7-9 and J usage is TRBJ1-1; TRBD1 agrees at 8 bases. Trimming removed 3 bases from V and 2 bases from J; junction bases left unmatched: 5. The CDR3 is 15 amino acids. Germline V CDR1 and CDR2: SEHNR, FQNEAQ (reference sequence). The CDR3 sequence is CASSLGDRSNTEAFF. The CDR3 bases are TGTGCCAGCAGCTTGGGGGACAGGAGTAACACTGAAGCTTTCTTT.

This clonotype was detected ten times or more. In DNA form, the CDR3 reads TGTGCCAGCAGCCCCCAGAGGGGACACCTACACGAGCAGTACTTC. Translation: CASSPQRGHLHEQYF. The chain couples TRBV6-1 to TRBJ2-7; D may be TRBD1 (6 bases). The germline V gene encodes CDR1 MNHNS and CDR2 SASEGT. The CDR3 has 15 residues. V was trimmed by 6 bases and J by 5 bases, leaving 20 bases between them.

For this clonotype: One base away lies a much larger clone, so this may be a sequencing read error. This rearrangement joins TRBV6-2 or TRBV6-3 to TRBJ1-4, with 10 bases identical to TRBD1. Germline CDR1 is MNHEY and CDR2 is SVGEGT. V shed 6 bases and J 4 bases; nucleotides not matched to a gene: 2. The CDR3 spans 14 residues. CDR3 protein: CASRGQGDNEKLFF. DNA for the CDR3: TGTGCCAGCAGAGGACAGGGGGATAATGAAAAACTGTTTTTT.

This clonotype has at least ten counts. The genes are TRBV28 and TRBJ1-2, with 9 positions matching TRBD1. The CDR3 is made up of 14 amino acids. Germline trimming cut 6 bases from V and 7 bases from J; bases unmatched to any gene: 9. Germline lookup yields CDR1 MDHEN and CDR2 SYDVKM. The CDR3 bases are TGTGCCAGCAGCCACCCCGGGACAGGGATTGGCTACACCTTC. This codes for CASSHPGTGIGYTF.

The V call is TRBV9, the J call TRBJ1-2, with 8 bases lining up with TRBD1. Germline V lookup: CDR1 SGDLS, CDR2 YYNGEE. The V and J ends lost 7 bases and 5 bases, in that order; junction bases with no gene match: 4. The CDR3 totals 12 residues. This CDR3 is CASEGQDYGYTF. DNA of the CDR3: TGTGCCAGCGAGGGACAGGATTATGGCTACACCTTC. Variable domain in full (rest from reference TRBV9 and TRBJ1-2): DSGVTQTPKHLITATGQRVTLRCSPRSGDLSVYWYQQSLDQGLQFLIQYYNGEERAKGNILERFSAQQFPDLHSELNLSSLELGDSALYFCASEGQDYGYTFGSGTRLTVV.

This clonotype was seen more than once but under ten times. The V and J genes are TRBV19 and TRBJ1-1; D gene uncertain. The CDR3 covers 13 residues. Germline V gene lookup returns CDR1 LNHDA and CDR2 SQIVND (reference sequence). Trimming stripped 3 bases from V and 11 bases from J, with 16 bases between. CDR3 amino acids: CASSMEGVRNAFF. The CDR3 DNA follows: TGTGCCAGTAGTATGGAGGGCGTACGAAATGCTTTCTTT. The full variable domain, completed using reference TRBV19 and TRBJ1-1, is DGGITQSPKYLFRKEGQNVTLSCEQNLNHDAMYWYRQDPGQGLRLIYYSQIVNDFQKGDIAEGYSVSREKKESFPLTVTSAQKNPTAFYLCASSMEGVRNAFFGQGTRLTVV.

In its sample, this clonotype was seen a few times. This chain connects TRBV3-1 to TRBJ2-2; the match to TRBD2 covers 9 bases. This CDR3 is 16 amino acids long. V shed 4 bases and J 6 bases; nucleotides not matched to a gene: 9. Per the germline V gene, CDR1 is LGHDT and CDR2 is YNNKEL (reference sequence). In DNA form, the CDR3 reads TGTGCCAGCAGCCTCCGCGGCGGGAGGGCCGCCGGGGAGCTGTTTTTT. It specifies CASSLRGGRAAGELFF.

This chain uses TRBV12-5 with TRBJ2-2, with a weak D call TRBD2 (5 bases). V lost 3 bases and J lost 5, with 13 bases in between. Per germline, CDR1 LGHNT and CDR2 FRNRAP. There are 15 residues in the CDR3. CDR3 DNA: TGTGCTAGTGGTTTCGGAGCGGCCTTAACCGGGGAGCTGTTTTTT. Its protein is CASGFGAALTGELFF.

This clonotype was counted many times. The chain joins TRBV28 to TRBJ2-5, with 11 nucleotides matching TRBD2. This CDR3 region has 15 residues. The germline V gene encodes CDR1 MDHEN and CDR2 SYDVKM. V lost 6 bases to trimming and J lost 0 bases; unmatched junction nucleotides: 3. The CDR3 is CASSGLAGNQETQYF. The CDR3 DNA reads TGTGCCAGCAGCGGACTAGCGGGTAACCAAGAGACCCAGTACTTC.

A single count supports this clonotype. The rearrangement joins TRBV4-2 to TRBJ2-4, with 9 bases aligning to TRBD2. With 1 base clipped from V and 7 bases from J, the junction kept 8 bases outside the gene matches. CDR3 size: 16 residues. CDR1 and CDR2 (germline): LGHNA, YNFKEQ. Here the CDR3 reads CASSQGPAGGLNIQYF. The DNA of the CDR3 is TGTGCCAGCAGCCAAGGGCCAGCGGGAGGCCTTAACATTCAGTACTTC.

The CDR3 loop is CASSQDETTGNTIYF. In nucleotides, the CDR3 is TGTGCCAGCAGCCAAGACGAAACAACTGGAAACACCATATATTTT. The chain uses TRBV14 and TRBJ1-3; D is uncertain. The V end lost 0 bases, the J end lost 2 bases, and 8 bases lay between the germline ends. This CDR3 is built from 15 residues. Per the germline V gene, CDR1 is SGHDN and CDR2 is FVKESK.

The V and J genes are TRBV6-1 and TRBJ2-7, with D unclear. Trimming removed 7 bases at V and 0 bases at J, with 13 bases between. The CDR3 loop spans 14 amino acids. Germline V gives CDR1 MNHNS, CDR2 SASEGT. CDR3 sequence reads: CASTGSGSSYEQYF. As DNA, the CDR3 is TGTGCCAGCACAGGTTCGGGTAGCTCCTACGAGCAGTACTTC.

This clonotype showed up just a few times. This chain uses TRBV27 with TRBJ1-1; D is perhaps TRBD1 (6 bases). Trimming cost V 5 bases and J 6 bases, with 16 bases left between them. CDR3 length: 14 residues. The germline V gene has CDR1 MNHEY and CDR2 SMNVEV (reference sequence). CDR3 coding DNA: TGTGCCAGCAGTCCACTAGGGGGGCAACCTGAAGCTTTCTTT. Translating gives CASSPLGGQPEAFF.